These T cell receptor beta chains were read from a single sample in a study of CD4 T cells in relation to SARS-CoV-2 and coronaviruses. Some clones are missing from TCRdb's copy, which holds only in-frame ones; the method was immunoSEQ multiplex PCR. The sample includes some 65,000 clones, around 87% of them seen just once. What was sequenced was memory CD4+ T cells from PBMCs. The receptors come from a human donor in good health. CDR3s include the opening cysteine and the closing phenylalanine or tryptophan. D genes are given only for firm matches. Some rows have no size entry. The others give once, few or many, or a class for an expanded clone.

clone_size j_call v_call d_call cdr3_aa cdr3_nt
NA TRBJ1-1 TRBV5-1 NA CASSLVPTGDTEAFF TGCGCCAGCAGCCTGGTGCCGACAGGCGACACTGAAGCTTTCTTT
few TRBJ1-5 TRBV12-3/TRBV12-4 TRBD1 CASSSRDRAQHF TGTGCCAGCAGTTCCAGAGACAGGGCCCAGCATTTT
few TRBJ2-5 TRBV30 NA CAWSVHLGGNQETQYF TGTGCCTGGAGTGTACATCTGGGGGGCAATCAAGAGACCCAGTACTTC
NA TRBJ2-7 TRBV7-8 NA CASSWAADKGEQYF TGTGCCAGCAGCTGGGCGGCGGATAAAGGCGAGCAGTACTTC
NA TRBJ2-7 TRBV19 TRBD1 CASSPGQGVYEQYF TGTGCCAGTAGTCCGGGACAGGGGGTATACGAGCAGTACTTC
NA TRBJ2-3 TRBV20-1 NA CSTPQPQYF TGCTCAACCCCCCAACCGCAGTATTTT
NA TRBJ2-1 TRBV19 TRBD2 CASSPRVAGGPSSYNEQFF TGTGCCAGTAGCCCCCGAGTAGCGGGGGGCCCGAGCTCCTACAATGAGCAGTTCTTC
NA TRBJ1-5 TRBV19 NA CASGGGIGQPQHF TGTGCCAGCGGCGGAGGGATTGGTCAGCCCCAGCATTTT
NA TRBJ1-2 TRBV29-1 NA CSVEGSDGYTF TGCAGCGTTGAAGGGAGTGATGGCTACACCTTC
NA TRBJ1-1 TRBV18 NA CASSPPPGPAFF TGTGCCAGCTCACCACCGCCAGGGCCAGCTTTCTTT
NA TRBJ2-3 TRBV4-1 NA CASSLRVGDTDTQYF TGCGCCAGCAGCCTCCGCGTGGGGGACACAGATACGCAGTATTTT
NA TRBJ2-1 TRBV6-5 TRBD2 CASSGTSAYNEQFF TGTGCCAGCTCCGGGACTAGCGCCTACAATGAGCAGTTCTTC
NA TRBJ1-4 TRBV15 NA CATSTYRGTNEKLFF TGTGCCACCAGCACCTACCGGGGGACAAATGAAAAACTGTTTTTT
NA TRBJ2-3 TRBV9 TRBD2 CASSMPSGGATDTQYF TGTGCCAGCAGCATGCCTAGCGGGGGGGCAACAGATACGCAGTATTTT
NA TRBJ2-5 TRBV18 TRBD2 CASSPTASGSQGTQYF TGTGCCAGCTCACCGACGGCTAGCGGGAGTCAGGGGACCCAGTACTTC
once TRBJ2-3 TRBV7-2 NA CASSSRQRTDTQYF TGTGCCAGCAGCTCAAGACAGCGCACAGATACGCAGTATTTT
NA TRBJ1-1 TRBV5-4 NA CASSKPGAGPTEAFF TGTGCCAGCAGCAAGCCGGGGGCAGGCCCCACTGAAGCTTTCTTT
NA TRBJ1-6 TRBV5-1 NA CASSLGQPNSPLHF TGCGCCAGCAGCTTAGGGCAGCCTAATTCACCCCTCCACTTT
NA TRBJ1-1 TRBV7-3 NA CASSWMRYTEAFF TGTGCCAGCAGCTGGATGCGATACACTGAAGCTTTCTTT
NA TRBJ1-5 TRBV5-1 TRBD1 CASSLMTGDQPQHF TGCGCCAGCAGCTTGATGACAGGGGATCAGCCCCAGCATTTT
NA TRBJ1-2 TRBV20-1 TRBD1 CSANDRVNYGYTF TGCAGTGCTAATGACAGGGTTAACTATGGCTACACCTTC
NA TRBJ1-3 TRBV10-3 NA CAIGESYSGNTIYF TGTGCCATCGGGGAGTCTTACTCTGGAAACACCATATATTTT
once TRBJ2-5 TRBV14 NA CASSQGLRETQYF TGTGCCAGCAGCCAAGGATTGAGAGAGACCCAGTACTTC
NA TRBJ2-1 TRBV4-1 TRBD1 CASSHPSQGRSNEQFF TGCGCCAGCAGCCACCCCTCACAGGGGCGAAGCAATGAGCAGTTCTTC
NA TRBJ1-1 TRBV7-2 NA CASGVNEVTAFF TGTGCTAGTGGGGTGAACGAGGTAACGGCTTTCTTT
NA TRBJ2-7 TRBV11-1 TRBD2 CASSLGSSGAYEQYF TGTGCCAGCAGCTTGGGCTCTAGCGGAGCCTACGAGCAGTACTTC
NA TRBJ2-7 TRBV29-1 NA CSVEGRQGYEQYF TGCAGCGTTGAAGGGAGGCAGGGCTACGAGCAGTACTTC
NA TRBJ2-2 TRBV19 NA CASNFRLAGTGELFF TGTGCCAGTAATTTCAGATTAGCTGGAACCGGGGAGCTGTTTTTT
NA TRBJ2-5 TRBV5-4 TRBD1 CASSSIRDRDETQYF TGTGCCAGCAGCTCTATCCGGGACAGGGATGAGACCCAGTACTTC
NA TRBJ2-3 TRBV28 NA CASSLTPTDISTDTQYF TGTGCCAGCAGTTTAACACCAACAGATATCAGCACAGATACGCAGTATTTT
NA TRBJ2-3 TRBV5-6 NA CASSTGSWIVTDTQYF TGTGCCAGCAGCACGGGATCCTGGATAGTTACAGATACGCAGTATTTT
NA TRBJ2-3 TRBV2 NA CASSADTRTDTQYF TGTGCCAGCAGTGCGGACACCCGCACAGATACGCAGTATTTT
NA TRBJ1-3 TRBV18 NA CASSPGPGSSGNTIYF TGTGCCAGCTCACCGGGTCCAGGGTCCTCTGGAAACACCATATATTTT
NA TRBJ2-1 TRBV9 TRBD2 CASSVSSGGALTPLF TGTGCCAGCAGCGTATCTAGCGGGGGAGCACTCACCCCCCTCTTC
NA TRBJ1-3 TRBV2 TRBD1 CASKPTGAVSGNTIYF TGTGCCAGCAAACCAACAGGGGCCGTCTCTGGAAACACCATATATTTT
NA TRBJ2-5 TRBV6-5 TRBD1 CASRGTDSQETQYF TGTGCCAGCAGGGGGACAGACTCCCAAGAGACCCAGTACTTC
NA TRBJ2-7 TRBV28 TRBD2 CASSFRLAESSYEQYF TGTGCCAGCAGTTTCAGGCTAGCGGAGAGCTCCTACGAGCAGTACTTC
NA TRBJ2-7 TRBV25-1 NA CASGTSYEQYF TGTGCCAGTGGGACATCCTACGAGCAGTACTTC
NA TRBJ2-5 TRBV12-3/TRBV12-4 NA CASGEVQETQYF TGTGCCAGCGGGGAGGTCCAAGAGACCCAGTACTTC
NA TRBJ1-2 TRBV4-3 NA CASSQDNRVGGYTF TGCGCCAGCAGCCAAGATAACAGGGTCGGAGGCTACACCTTC
few TRBJ2-7 TRBV7-9 TRBD2 CASSFSGRVYEQYF TGTGCCAGCAGCTTTAGCGGGAGGGTTTACGAGCAGTACTTC
NA TRBJ1-3 TRBV9 NA CASSALGSGNTIYF TGTGCCAGCAGCGCCCTGGGCTCTGGAAACACCATATATTTT
once TRBJ2-3 TRBV7-9 NA CASSFPPGAGSTDTQYF TGTGCCAGCAGCTTCCCCCCTGGGGCGGGGTCCACAGATACGCAGTATTTT
NA TRBJ2-1 TRBV6-5 TRBD2 CASSYRLAGSNEQFF TGTGCCAGCAGTTACAGGCTAGCGGGGAGCAATGAGCAGTTCTTC
NA TRBJ2-1 TRBV29-1 NA CSVEVGVLAASSYNEQFF TGCAGCGTTGAAGTGGGTGTATTGGCGGCTTCCTCCTACAATGAGCAGTTCTTC
NA TRBJ2-6 TRBV7-3 NA CASSLGPDNNVLTF TGTGCCAGCAGCTTGGGCCCAGACAACAACGTCCTGACTTTC
NA TRBJ1-5 TRBV6-1 NA CASSEQYSNQPQHF TGTGCCAGCAGTGAGCAGTATAGCAATCAGCCCCAGCATTTT
NA TRBJ1-3 TRBV10-3 TRBD1 CAISGTGGNTIYF TGTGCCATCAGTGGGACAGGAGGAAACACCATATATTTT
once TRBJ2-1 TRBV11-2 TRBD2 CATSLSGGNEQFF TGTGCCACCAGCTTGTCGGGGGGCAATGAGCAGTTCTTC